This TCR beta chain was documented in a study of blood T cell repertoires in COVID-19. Study context: The samples span acute and convalescent COVID-19 from the United States, Italy and Spain. The cDNA or gDNA used as material had been derived from T cells, B-cell-depleted T cells, or PBMCs.

Per the original data handling: Amplification of reference gene primers provided the estimated nucleated cell counts. Here immunoSEQ multiplex PCR was the method, and the copy in TCRdb shows in-frame clones only, minus some. V and J calls and clone size are given by that table; D and trimming were obtained from the DNA. The table shows tens of thousands of clones, with around 90% occurring only once. The sequenced sample was peripheral blood. This sequence was found in a man aged 70 or older with active COVID-19.

CDR3 nucleotide sequence: TGTGCCAGCAGCCACACCTACGAGCAGTACTTC. Translating gives CASSHTYEQYF. The J gene is TRBJ2-7, the V gene TRBV3-1 (or the pseudogene TRBV3-2); D not certain. Germline CDR1 and CDR2: LGHDT and YNNKEL (reference sequence). The CDR3 is made up of 11 amino acids. V gave up 3 bases and J gave up 2 bases, with 2 bases separating them.